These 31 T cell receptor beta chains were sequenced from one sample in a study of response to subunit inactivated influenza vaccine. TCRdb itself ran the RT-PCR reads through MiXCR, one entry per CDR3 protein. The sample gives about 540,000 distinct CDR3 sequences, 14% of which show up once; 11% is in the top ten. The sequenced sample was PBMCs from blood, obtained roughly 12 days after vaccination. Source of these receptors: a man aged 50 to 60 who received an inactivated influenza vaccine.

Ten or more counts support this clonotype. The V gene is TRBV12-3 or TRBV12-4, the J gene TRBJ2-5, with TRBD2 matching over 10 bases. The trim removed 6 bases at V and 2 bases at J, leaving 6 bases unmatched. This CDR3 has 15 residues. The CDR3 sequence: CASSPGLANQETQYF. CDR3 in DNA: TGTGCCAGCAGCCCGGGACTAGCGAATCAAGAGACCCAGTACTTC.

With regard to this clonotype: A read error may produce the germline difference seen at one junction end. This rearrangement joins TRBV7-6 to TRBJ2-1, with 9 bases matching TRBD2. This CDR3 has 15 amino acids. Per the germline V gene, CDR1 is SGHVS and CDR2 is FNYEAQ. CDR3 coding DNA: TGTGCCGGCAGCCAACCGGGACTAGCCATCGGGGAGCAGTTCTTC. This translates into CAGSQPGLAIGEQFF.

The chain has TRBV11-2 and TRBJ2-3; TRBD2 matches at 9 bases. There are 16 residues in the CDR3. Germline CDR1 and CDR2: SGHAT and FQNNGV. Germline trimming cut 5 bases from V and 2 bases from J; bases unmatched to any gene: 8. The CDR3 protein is CASSLIAGVFTDTQYF. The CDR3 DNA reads TGTGCCAGCAGCCTAATAGCGGGAGTCTTCACAGATACGCAGTATTTT.

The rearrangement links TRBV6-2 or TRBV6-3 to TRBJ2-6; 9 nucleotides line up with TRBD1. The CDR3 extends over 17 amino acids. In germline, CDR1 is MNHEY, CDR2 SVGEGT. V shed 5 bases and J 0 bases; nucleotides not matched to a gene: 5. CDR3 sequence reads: CASSPDRGSSGANVLTF. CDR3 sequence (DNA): TGTGCCAGCAGTCCTGACAGGGGGAGCTCTGGGGCCAACGTCCTGACTTTC.

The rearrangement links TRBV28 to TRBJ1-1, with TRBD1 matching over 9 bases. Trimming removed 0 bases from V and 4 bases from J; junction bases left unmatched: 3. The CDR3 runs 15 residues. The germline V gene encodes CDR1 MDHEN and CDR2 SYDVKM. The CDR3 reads CASSLWTGGFTEAFF. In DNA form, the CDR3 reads TGTGCCAGCAGTTTATGGACAGGGGGGTTCACTGAAGCTTTCTTT.

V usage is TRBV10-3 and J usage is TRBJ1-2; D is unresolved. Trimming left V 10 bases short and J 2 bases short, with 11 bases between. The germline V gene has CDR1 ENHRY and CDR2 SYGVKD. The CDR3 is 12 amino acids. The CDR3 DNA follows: TGTGCCACCGGAGGGCAAAACTATGGCTACACCTTC. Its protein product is CATGGQNYGYTF.

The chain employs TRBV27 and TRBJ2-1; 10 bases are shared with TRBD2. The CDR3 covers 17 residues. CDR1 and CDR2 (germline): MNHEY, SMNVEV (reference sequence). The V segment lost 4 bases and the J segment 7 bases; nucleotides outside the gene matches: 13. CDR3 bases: TGTGCCAGCAGTTCGTCCCTATTAGCGGGGGGCAGGAATGAGCAGTTCTTC. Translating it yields CASSSSLLAGGRNEQFF.

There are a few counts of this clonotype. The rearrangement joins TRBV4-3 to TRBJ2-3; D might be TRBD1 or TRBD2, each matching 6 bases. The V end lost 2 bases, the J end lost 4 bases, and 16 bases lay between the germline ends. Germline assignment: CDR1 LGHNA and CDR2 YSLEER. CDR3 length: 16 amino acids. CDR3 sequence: CASSQQTGAGADTQYF. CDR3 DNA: TGCGCCAGCAGCCAACAAACGGGGGCTGGAGCAGATACGCAGTATTTT.

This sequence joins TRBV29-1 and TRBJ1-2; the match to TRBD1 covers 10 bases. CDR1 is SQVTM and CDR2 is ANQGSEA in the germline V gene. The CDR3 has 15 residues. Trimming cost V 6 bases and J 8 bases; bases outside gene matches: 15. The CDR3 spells CSVGTGELRTGGYTF. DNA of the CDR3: TGCAGCGTGGGGACAGGGGAATTACGAACGGGCGGCTACACCTTC.

The CDR3 DNA is TGTGCCAGCAGCCTAGCGACTAGCGGGACGAGGGATACGCAGTATTTT. Translation gives CASSLATSGTRDTQYF. The chain joins TRBV13 to TRBJ2-3; 11 bases align to TRBD2. In germline, CDR1 is PRHDT, CDR2 FYEKMQ (reference sequence). CDR3 size: 16 residues. With 5 bases clipped from V and 6 bases from J, the junction kept 10 bases outside the gene matches.

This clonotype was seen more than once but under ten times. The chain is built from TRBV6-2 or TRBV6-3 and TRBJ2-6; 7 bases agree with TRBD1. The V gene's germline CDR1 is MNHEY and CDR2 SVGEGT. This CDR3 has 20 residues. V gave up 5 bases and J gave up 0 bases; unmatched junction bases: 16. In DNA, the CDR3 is TGTGCCAGCAGTAACCCGGGACAGCTCGCTCCTGTCTCTGGGGCCAACGTCCTGACTTTC. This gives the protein CASSNPGQLAPVSGANVLTF.

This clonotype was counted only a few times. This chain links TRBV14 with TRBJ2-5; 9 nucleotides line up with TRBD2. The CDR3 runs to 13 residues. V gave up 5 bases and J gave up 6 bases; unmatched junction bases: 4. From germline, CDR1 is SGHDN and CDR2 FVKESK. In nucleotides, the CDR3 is TGTGCCAGCAGCGGACTAGCGACACAGACCCAGTACTTC. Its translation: CASSGLATQTQYF.

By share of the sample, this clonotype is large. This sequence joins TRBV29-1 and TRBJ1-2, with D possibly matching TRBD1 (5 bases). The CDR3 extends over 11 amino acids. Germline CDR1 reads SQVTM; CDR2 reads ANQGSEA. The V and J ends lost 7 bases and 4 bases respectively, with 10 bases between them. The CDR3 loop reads CSGEGTYGYTF. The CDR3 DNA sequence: TGCAGCGGAGAAGGGACCTATGGCTACACCTTC.

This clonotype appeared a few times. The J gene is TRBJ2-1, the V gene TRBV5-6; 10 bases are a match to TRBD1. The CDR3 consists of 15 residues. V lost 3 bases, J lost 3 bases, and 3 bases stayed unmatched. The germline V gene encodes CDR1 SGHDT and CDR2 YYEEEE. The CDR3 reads CASSSWTGGYNEQFF. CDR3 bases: TGTGCCAGCAGCTCTTGGACAGGGGGCTACAATGAGCAGTTCTTC.

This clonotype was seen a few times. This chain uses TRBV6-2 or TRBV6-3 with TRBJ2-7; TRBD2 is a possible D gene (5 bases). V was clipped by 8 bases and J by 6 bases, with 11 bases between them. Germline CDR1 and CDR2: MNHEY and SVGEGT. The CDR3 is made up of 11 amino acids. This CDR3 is CASAGRGEQYF. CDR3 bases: TGTGCCAGCGCCGGACGGGGCGAGCAGTACTTC.

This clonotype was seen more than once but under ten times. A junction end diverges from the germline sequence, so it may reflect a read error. The CDR3 region has the DNA TGTGCCAGCAGCGCGTCGGGGCAGCCGGCGGATTTT. Translated, it gives CASSASGQPADF. J is TRBJ1-3 and V is TRBV7-2; tentatively, D is TRBD1 (5 bases). Germline values: CDR1 SGHTA, CDR2 FQGNSA. This CDR3 spans 12 amino acids. Based on the CDR3 plus reference TRBV7-2 and TRBJ1-3, the full variable domain is GAGVSQSPSNKVTEKGKDVELRCDPISGHTALYWYRQSLGQGLEFLIYFQGNSAPDKSGLPSDRFSAERTGGSVSTLTIQRTQQEDSAVYLCASSASGQPADFGEGSWLTVV.

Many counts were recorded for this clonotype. The CDR3 sequence is CASTWTGRRETQYF. The CDR3, as DNA: TGTGCCAGCACCTGGACAGGGAGACGAGAGACCCAGTACTTC. The J gene is TRBJ2-5, the V gene TRBV12-3 or TRBV12-4; 8 positions match TRBD1. J gave up 4 bases and V 7 bases, and 8 bases lay outside the gene matches. The CDR3 consists of 14 residues.

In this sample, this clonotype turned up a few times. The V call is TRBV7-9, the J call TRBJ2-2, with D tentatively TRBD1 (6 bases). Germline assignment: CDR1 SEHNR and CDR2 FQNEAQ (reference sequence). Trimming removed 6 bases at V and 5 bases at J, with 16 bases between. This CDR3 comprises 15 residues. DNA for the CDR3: TGTGCCAGCAGGATGAGACAGGATGCGACCGGGGAGCTGTTTTTT. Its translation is CASRMRQDATGELFF. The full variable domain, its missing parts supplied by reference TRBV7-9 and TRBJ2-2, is DTGVSQNPRHKITKRGQNVTFRCDPISEHNRLYWYRQTLGQGPEFLTYFQNEAQLEKSRLLSDRFSAERPKGSFSTLEIQRTEQGDSAMYLCASRMRQDATGELFFGEGSRLTVL.

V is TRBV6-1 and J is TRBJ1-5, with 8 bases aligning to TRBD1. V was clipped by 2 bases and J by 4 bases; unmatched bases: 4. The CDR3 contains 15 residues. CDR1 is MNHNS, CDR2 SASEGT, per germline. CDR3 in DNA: TGTGCCAGCAGTGAATTCGACAGGGGTAATCAGCCCCAGCATTTT. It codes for CASSEFDRGNQPQHF.

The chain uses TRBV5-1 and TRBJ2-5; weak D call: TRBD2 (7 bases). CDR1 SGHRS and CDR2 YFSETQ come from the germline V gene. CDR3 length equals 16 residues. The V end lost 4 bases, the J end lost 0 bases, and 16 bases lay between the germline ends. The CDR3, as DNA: TGCGCCAGCAGCCCACGGGGGGCCGCCTACCAAGAGACCCAGTACTTC. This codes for CASSPRGAAYQETQYF.

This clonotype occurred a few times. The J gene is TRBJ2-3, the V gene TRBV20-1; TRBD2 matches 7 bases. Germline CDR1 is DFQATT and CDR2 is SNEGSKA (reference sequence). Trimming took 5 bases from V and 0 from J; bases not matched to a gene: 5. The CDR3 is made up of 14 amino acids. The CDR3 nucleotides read TGCAGTGCTCCGCCGGGGGGAAGCACAGATACGCAGTATTTT. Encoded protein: CSAPPGGSTDTQYF.

CDR3 nucleotides: TGTGCCAGCCTGTTGGGGGCCGGAGATACGCAGTATTTT. Residues: CASLLGAGDTQYF. This chain joins TRBV12-3 or TRBV12-4 and TRBJ2-3; TRBD1 is a possible D gene (6 bases). The CDR3 totals 13 residues. V lost 8 bases and J lost 5, with 14 bases in between.

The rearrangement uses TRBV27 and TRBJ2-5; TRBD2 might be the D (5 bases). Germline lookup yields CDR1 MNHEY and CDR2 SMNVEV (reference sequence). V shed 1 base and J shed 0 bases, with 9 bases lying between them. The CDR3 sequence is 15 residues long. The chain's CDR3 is CASSLYPGNQETQYF. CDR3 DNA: TGTGCCAGCAGTTTATACCCCGGGAACCAAGAGACCCAGTACTTC.

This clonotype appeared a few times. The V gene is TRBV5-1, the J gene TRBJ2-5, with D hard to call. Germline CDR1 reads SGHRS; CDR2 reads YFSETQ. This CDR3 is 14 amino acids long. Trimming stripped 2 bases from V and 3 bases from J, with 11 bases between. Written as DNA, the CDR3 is TGCGCCAGCAGCTTTCGGCAGCTAGAAGAGACCCAGTACTTC. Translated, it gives CASSFRQLEETQYF.

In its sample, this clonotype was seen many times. The CDR3 DNA reads TGTGCCAGCAGTTCAGAGACCCAGTACTTC. Translating it yields CASSSETQYF. The rearrangement uses TRBV28 and TRBJ2-5; D gene ambiguous. V was clipped by 4 bases and J by 4 bases, with 1 base between them. Germline CDR1 and CDR2: MDHEN and SYDVKM. The CDR3 extends over 10 amino acids. The full variable domain, its missing parts supplied by reference TRBV28 and TRBJ2-5, is DVKVTQSSRYLVKRTGEKVFLECVQDMDHENMFWYRQDPGLGLRLIYFSYDVKMKEKGDIPEGYSVSREKKERFSLILESASTNQTSMYLCASSSETQYFGPGTRLLVL.

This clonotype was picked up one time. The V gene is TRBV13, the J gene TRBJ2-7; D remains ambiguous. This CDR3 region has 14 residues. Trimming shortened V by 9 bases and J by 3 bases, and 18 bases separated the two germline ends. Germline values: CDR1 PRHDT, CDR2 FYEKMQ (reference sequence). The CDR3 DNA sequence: TGTGCCAGTCTCCCCGAACAGACTTACTACGAGCAGTACTTC. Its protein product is CASLPEQTYYEQYF. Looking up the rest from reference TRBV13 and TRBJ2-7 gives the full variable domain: AAGVIQSPRHLIKEKRETATLKCYPIPRHDTVYWYQQGPGQDPQFLISFYEKMQSDKGSIPDRFSAQQFSDYHSELNMSSLELGDSALYFCASLPEQTYYEQYFGPGTRLTVT.

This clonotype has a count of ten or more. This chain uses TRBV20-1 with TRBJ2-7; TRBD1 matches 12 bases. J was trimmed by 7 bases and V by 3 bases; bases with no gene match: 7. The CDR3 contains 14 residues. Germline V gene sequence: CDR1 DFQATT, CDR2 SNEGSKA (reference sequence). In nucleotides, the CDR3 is TGCAGTGCTAGCACAGGGACAGGGGGCGCAGAGCAGTACTTC. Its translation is CSASTGTGGAEQYF.

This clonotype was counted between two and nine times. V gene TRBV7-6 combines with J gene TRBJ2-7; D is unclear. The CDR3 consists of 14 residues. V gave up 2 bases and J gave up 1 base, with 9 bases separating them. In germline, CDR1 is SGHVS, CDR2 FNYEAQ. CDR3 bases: TGTGCCAGCAGCTTACAAGACAAATCCTACGAGCAGTACTTC. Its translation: CASSLQDKSYEQYF. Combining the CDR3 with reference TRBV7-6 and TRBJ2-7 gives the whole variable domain GAGVSQSPRYKVTKRGQDVALRCDPISGHVSLYWYRQALGQGPEFLTYFNYEAQQDKSGLPNDRFSAERPEGSISTLTIQRTEQRDSAMYRCASSLQDKSYEQYFGPGTRLTVT.

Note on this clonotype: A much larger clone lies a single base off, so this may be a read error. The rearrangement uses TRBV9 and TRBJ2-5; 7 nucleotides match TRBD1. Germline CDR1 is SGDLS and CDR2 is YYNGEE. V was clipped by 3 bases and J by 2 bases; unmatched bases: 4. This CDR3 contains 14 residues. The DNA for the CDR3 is TGTGCCAGCAGCGGAAGGGACAGTCAAGAGACCCAGTACTTC. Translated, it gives CASSGRDSQETQYF.

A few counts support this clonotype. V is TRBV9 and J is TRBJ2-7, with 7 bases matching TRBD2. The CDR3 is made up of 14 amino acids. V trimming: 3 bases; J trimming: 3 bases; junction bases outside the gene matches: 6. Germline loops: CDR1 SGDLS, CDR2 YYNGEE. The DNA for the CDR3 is TGTGCCAGCAGCGCCGGACTAGTCAACTACGAGCAGTACTTC. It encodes CASSAGLVNYEQYF.

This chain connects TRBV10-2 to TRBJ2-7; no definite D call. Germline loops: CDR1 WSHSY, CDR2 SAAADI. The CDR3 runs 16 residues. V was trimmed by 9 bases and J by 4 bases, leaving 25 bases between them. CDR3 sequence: CASQPPSAGSSYEQYF. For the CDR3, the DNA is TGCGCCAGTCAACCCCCATCCGCAGGATCCTCTTACGAGCAGTACTTC.